The 14 T cell receptor beta chains below were found in one sample sequenced in a study of tissue T cells after allogeneic stem cell transplantation. Only in-frame clones appear in the TCRdb table, and some are missing; sequencing was by immunoSEQ multiplex PCR. The table has about 1,400 clones, about 80% seen once. Sequencing used spleen tissue, obtained at autopsy. The origin of the receptors is a male patient aged 35-75 years with steroid-refractory graft-versus-host disease after an allogeneic stem cell transplant. Some T cells may be transferred from the graft donor.

The chain uses TRBV27 and TRBJ1-5; TRBD1 might be the D (6 bases). V gave up 6 bases and J gave up 6 bases, with 15 bases separating them. Germline V gene data show CDR1 as MNHEY and CDR2 as SMNVEV (reference sequence). The CDR3 is 14 residues long. The CDR3 spells CASSIQGKGQPQHF. The CDR3 DNA sequence: TGTGCCAGCAGCATTCAGGGGAAGGGTCAGCCCCAGCATTTT.

V and J are TRBV6-5 and TRBJ2-1, with TRBD2 matching 8 bases. Germline V gene sequence: CDR1 MNHEY, CDR2 SVGAGI. This CDR3 is built from 15 residues. Unmatched junction bases numbered 7, after V lost 2 bases and J lost 7 bases. CDR3 sequence (DNA): TGTGCCAGCAGTTACCTTCGGGGGGGTGAAAATGAGCAGTTCTTC. It yields the protein CASSYLRGGENEQFF.

V and J are TRBV6-2 or TRBV6-3 and TRBJ2-3, with TRBD2 matching 8 bases. The CDR3 spans 15 residues. The J segment lost 6 bases and the V segment lost 2 bases, leaving 7 bases of the junction unmatched. CDR1 MNHEY and CDR2 SVGEGT come from the germline V gene. The CDR3 nucleotides are TGTGCCAGCAGTTACAATGCGGGGGGTTCGGATACGCAGTATTTT. Encoded protein: CASSYNAGGSDTQYF.

This clone was seen only a few times. The chain carries TRBV27 and TRBJ1-6; no reliable D call. This CDR3 region has 16 residues. V lost 4 bases to trimming and J lost 11 bases, with 21 bases between them. Per the germline V gene, CDR1 is MNHEY and CDR2 is SMNVEV (reference sequence). The chain's CDR3 is CASSSILHLPSAPLHF. The CDR3 DNA follows: TGTGCCAGCAGTTCCATCCTACATCTGCCATCGGCACCCCTCCACTTT.

The chain employs TRBV27 and TRBJ2-7, with 7 bases matching TRBD1. The germline CDR1 and CDR2 sequences are MNHEY and SMNVEV (reference sequence). Unmatched junction bases numbered 13, after V lost 10 bases and J lost 7 bases. The CDR3 extends over 13 amino acids. This chain's CDR3 is CATRKDRLGEQYF. Written as DNA, the CDR3 is TGTGCCACCAGAAAGGACAGGCTGGGTGAGCAGTACTTC.

This clone has just a few counts. The J gene is TRBJ2-7, the V gene TRBV4-2, with D perhaps TRBD1 (5 bases). CDR1 and CDR2 from the germline V gene are LGHNA and YNFKEQ. Trimming removed 0 bases from V and 5 bases from J, with 11 bases in between. This CDR3 is built from 14 residues. CDR3 region: CASSQDMGRHEQYF. The CDR3 DNA reads TGTGCCAGCAGCCAAGATATGGGGCGCCACGAGCAGTACTTC.

The chain joins TRBV5-6 to TRBJ1-6; D gene unclear. V was shortened by 2 bases and J by 7 bases, with 10 bases between the two germline ends. Per germline, CDR1 SGHDT and CDR2 YYEEEE. The CDR3 totals 14 residues. CDR3 sequence: CASSLEPGNSPLHF. The CDR3 nucleotides are TGTGCCAGCAGCTTAGAACCGGGGAATTCACCCCTCCACTTT. Drawing the rest from reference TRBV5-6 and TRBJ1-6, the complete variable domain is DAGVTQSPTHLIKTRGQQVTLRCSPKSGHDTVSWYQQALGQGPQFIFQYYEEEERQRGNFPDRFSGHQFPNYSSELNVNALLLGDSALYLCASSLEPGNSPLHFGNGTRLTVT.

The chain carries TRBV7-8 and TRBJ2-2; TRBD2 matches at 7 bases. V dropped 5 bases and J dropped 2; count of bases not matched to a gene: 20. The CDR3 runs to 20 residues. Germline V gene sequence: CDR1 SGHVS, CDR2 FQNEAQ. The DNA of the CDR3 is TGTGCCAGCAGCCCTACTTACATTACTTTCGGGGGGTTAAACACCGGGGAGCTGTTTTTT. It is translated as CASSPTYITFGGLNTGELFF.

This rearrangement joins TRBV5-4 to TRBJ1-4; D is ambiguous. The CDR3 runs 15 residues. Germline values: CDR1 SGHNT, CDR2 YYREEE (reference sequence). V was pared by 4 bases and J by 0 bases, with 10 bases between. The CDR3 region is CASSVDGATNEKLFF. CDR3 in DNA: TGTGCCAGCAGCGTGGACGGCGCAACTAATGAAAAACTGTTTTTT. Together with reference TRBV5-4 and TRBJ1-4, the CDR3 gives the full variable domain: ETGVTQSPTHLIKTRGQQVTLRCSSQSGHNTVSWYQQALGQGPQFIFQYYREEENGRGNFPPRFSGLQFPNYSSELNVNALELDDSALYLCASSVDGATNEKLFFGSGTQLSVL.

The chain couples TRBV6-2 or TRBV6-3 to TRBJ2-5; either TRBD1 or TRBD2 may fit D (5 bases each). CDR1 and CDR2 (germline): MNHEY, SVGEGT. With 6 bases removed from V and 0 bases from J, the gap between germline ends came to 17 bases. The CDR3 covers 16 residues. CDR3 DNA sequence: TGTGCCAGCAGCCGACACTCCGGGGCAGACCAAGAGACCCAGTACTTC. Translated: CASSRHSGADQETQYF.

Turning to this clone: Germline and junction disagree at one end, which may indicate a read error. The rearrangement joins TRBV7-9 to TRBJ1-2; D gene unclear. The germline V gene has CDR1 SEHNR and CDR2 FQNEAQ (reference sequence). This CDR3 spans 13 amino acids. The CDR3 region is CASTLFQEDGYTF. DNA of the CDR3: TGTGCCAGCACCTTATTCCAGGAGGATGGCTACACCTTC.

This chain's CDR3 is CASSPRAGASGYTF. The CDR3, as DNA: TGTGCCAGCAGCCCCAGGGCAGGGGCGAGTGGCTACACCTTC. The V and J genes are TRBV7-6 and TRBJ1-2; the D gene is possibly TRBD1 (6 bases). V was cut by 5 bases and J by 7 bases, with 17 bases left in between. From germline, CDR1 is SGHVS and CDR2 FNYEAQ. This CDR3 spans 14 amino acids.

This chain connects TRBV7-9 to TRBJ2-5, with D perhaps being TRBD1 or TRBD2 (6 bases each). CDR3 length equals 15 residues. Germline values: CDR1 SEHNR, CDR2 FQNEAQ (reference sequence). The V end lost 5 bases, the J end lost 2 bases, and 15 bases lay between the germline ends. The CDR3 region has the DNA TGTGCCAGCAGCCCAGAGGGGGGATATCAAGAGACCCAGTACTTC. As protein: CASSPEGGYQETQYF.

This chain connects TRBV10-3 to TRBJ1-2; 8 bases match TRBD1. Trimming removed 6 bases from V and 0 bases from J; junction bases left unmatched: 18. CDR3 size: 19 residues. Germline V lookup: CDR1 ENHRY, CDR2 SYGVKD. CDR3 region: CAIRPLGQDLTTANYGYTF. The CDR3 DNA follows: TGTGCCATCAGGCCTTTGGGACAGGACCTAACTACGGCTAACTATGGCTACACCTTC.